These 5 T cell receptor beta chains were all obtained from the same sample, sequenced in a study of blood T cell repertoires in COVID-19. Profiled with immunoSEQ multiplex PCR; TCRdb holds only in-frame clones, not every one. The table includes 50,000 to 65,000 clones, 83% detected once. Sequencing used peripheral blood. The receptor source for this set is a human donor in a cohort sampled during active COVID-19.

This CDR3 is CASSHNMNTIYF. The CDR3 coding sequence is TGTGCCAGCAGTCACAACATGAACACCATATATTTT. The rearrangement links TRBV6-6 to TRBJ1-3; D remains ambiguous. This CDR3 is 12 amino acids long. Trimming left V 5 bases short and J 7 bases short, with 9 bases between. From germline, CDR1 is MNHNY and CDR2 SVGAGI (reference sequence).

The rearrangement links TRBV7-3 to TRBJ1-1, with 7 bases identical to TRBD1. This CDR3 is 13 amino acids long. V shed 5 bases and J 8 bases; nucleotides not matched to a gene: 8. The germline V gene encodes CDR1 SGHTA and CDR2 FQGTGA. The CDR3 coding sequence is TGTGCCAGCAGCCCGGGACAGCTCCTAGAAGCTTTCTTT. Residues: CASSPGQLLEAFF.

This rearrangement joins TRBV30 to TRBJ2-1; D ambiguous. Looked up from germline, CDR1 is GTSNPN and CDR2 is SVGIG (reference sequence). V was clipped by 1 base and J by 5 bases, with 18 bases between them. The CDR3 contains 16 residues. DNA of the CDR3: TGTGCCTGGAGTGCAATCCCCGGCCTTACAGACAATGAGCAGTTCTTC. Its translation is CAWSAIPGLTDNEQFF. Using reference TRBV30 and TRBJ2-1 for the parts outside the CDR3, the full variable domain is SQTIHQWPATLVQPVGSPLSLECTVEGTSNPNLYWYRQAAGRGLQLLFYSVGIGQISSEVPQNLSASRPQDRQFILSSKKLLLSDSGFYLCAWSAIPGLTDNEQFFGPGTRLTVL.

The V call is TRBV10-2, the J call TRBJ2-7, with 8 bases aligning to TRBD2. J lost 0 bases, V lost 3 bases, and 7 bases had no gene match. The germline CDR1 and CDR2 sequences are WSHSY and SAAADI. CDR3 length equals 16 residues. DNA of the CDR3: TGCGCCAGCAGTGATTTGGGCGGGGGGACCTCCTACGAGCAGTACTTC. Translation: CASSDLGGGTSYEQYF.

This clone was seen a few times. CDR3 region: CASSSQGRRNYGYTF. In DNA, the CDR3 is TGTGCCAGCAGCTCACAGGGAAGAAGGAACTATGGCTACACCTTC. The chain recombines TRBV7-8 with TRBJ1-2; possibly TRBD1 for D (6 bases). Trimming removed 4 bases at V and 2 bases at J, with 14 bases between. The CDR3 consists of 15 residues. Germline V gene lookup returns CDR1 SGHVS and CDR2 FQNEAQ.